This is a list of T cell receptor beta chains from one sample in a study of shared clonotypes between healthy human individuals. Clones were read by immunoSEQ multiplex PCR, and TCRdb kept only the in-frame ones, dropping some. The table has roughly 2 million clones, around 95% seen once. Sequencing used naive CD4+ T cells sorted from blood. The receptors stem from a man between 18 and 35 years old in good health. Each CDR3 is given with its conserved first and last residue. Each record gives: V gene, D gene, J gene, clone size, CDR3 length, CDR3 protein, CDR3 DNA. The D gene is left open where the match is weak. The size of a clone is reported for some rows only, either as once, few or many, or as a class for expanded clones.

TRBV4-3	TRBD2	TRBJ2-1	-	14	CASSQGAGWNEQFF	TGCGCCAGCAGCCAGGGAGCGGGGTGGAATGAGCAGTTCTTC
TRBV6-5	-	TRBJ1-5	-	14	CASSRTVSNQPQHF	TGTGCCAGCAGTCGGACAGTTAGCAATCAGCCCCAGCATTTT
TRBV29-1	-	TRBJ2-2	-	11	CSVATAGELFF	TGCAGCGTTGCTACCGCCGGGGAGCTGTTTTTT
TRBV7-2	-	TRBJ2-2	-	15	CASSLEGQTTGELFF	TGTGCCAGCAGCTTAGAAGGGCAGACCACCGGGGAGCTGTTTTTT
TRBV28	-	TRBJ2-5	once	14	CASSLDWGRETQYF	TGTGCCAGCAGTTTAGATTGGGGGCGAGAGACCCAGTACTTC
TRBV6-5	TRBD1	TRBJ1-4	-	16	CASSFSRQGGSEKLFF	TGTGCCAGCAGTTTCAGTAGACAGGGTGGCAGTGAAAAACTGTTTTTT
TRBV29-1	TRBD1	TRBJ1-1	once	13	CSVKQGAWVEAFF	TGCAGCGTTAAACAGGGGGCGTGGGTTGAAGCTTTCTTT
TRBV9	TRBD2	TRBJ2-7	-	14	CASSFEREGYEQYF	TGTGCCAGCAGCTTTGAGCGGGAGGGTTACGAGCAGTACTTC
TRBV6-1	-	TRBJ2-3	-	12	CASSENRDTQYF	TGTGCCAGCAGTGAAAACCGGGATACGCAGTATTTT
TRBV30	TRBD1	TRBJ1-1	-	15	CAWSHQGAGNTEAFF	TGTGCCTGGAGTCATCAGGGGGCAGGGAACACTGAAGCTTTCTTT
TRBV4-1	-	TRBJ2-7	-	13	CASSLASLSEQYF	TGCGCCAGCAGCCTCGCTAGTCTGAGCGAGCAGTACTTC
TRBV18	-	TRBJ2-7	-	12	CASSPLRTEQYF	TGTGCCAGCTCACCACTAAGGACAGAGCAGTACTTC
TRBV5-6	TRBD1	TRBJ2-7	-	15	CASSLLDRDGYEQYF	TGTGCCAGCAGCTTGCTGGACAGGGATGGTTACGAGCAGTACTTC
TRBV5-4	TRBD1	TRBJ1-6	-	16	CASSLPPGQGDSPLHF	TGTGCCAGCAGCTTGCCACCGGGACAGGGCGATTCACCCCTCCACTTT
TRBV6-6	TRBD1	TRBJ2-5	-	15	CASREMTGHQETQYF	TGTGCCAGCAGAGAGATGACAGGGCACCAAGAGACCCAGTACTTC
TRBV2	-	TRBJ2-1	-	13	CASLGAPYNEQFF	TGTGCCAGCCTGGGGGCCCCCTACAATGAGCAGTTCTTC
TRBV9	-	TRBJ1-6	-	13	CASSVRGDSPLHF	TGTGCCAGCAGCGTACGGGGGGATTCACCCCTCCACTTT
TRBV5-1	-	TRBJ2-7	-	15	CASSLETASSYEQYF	TGCGCCAGCAGCTTGGAGACGGCAAGCTCCTACGAGCAGTACTTC
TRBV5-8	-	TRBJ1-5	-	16	CASSSGTTASNQPQHF	TGTGCCAGCAGTTCCGGGACAACGGCCAGCAATCAGCCCCAGCATTTT
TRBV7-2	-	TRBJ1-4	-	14	CASSFAGVNEKLFF	TGTGCCAGCAGCTTTGCAGGGGTTAATGAAAAACTGTTTTTT
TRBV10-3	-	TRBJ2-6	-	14	CAISPGAGANVLTF	TGTGCCATCAGCCCAGGGGCTGGGGCCAACGTCCTGACTTTC
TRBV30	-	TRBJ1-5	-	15	CAWSVRGSNNQPQHF	TGTGCCTGGAGTGTACGGGGATCTAACAATCAGCCCCAGCATTTT
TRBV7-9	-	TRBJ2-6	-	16	CASSLYRTTGANVLTF	TGTGCCAGCAGCTTATACAGGACAACCGGGGCCAACGTCCTGACTTTC
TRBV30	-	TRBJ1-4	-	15	CAWRPRTVWDEKLFF	TGTGCCTGGAGACCTCGGACGGTCTGGGATGAAAAACTGTTTTTT
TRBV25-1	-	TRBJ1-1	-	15	CASSERAVGNTEAFF	TGTGCCAGCAGTGAACGGGCCGTAGGAAACACTGAAGCTTTCTTT
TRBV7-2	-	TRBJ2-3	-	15	CASTPNLVATDTQYF	TGTGCCAGCACCCCCAATCTAGTAGCCACAGATACGCAGTATTTT
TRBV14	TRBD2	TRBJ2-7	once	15	CASSQGLGGAYEQYF	TGTGCCAGCAGCCAAGGTTTGGGAGGGGCCTACGAGCAGTACTTC
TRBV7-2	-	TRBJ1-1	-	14	CASMLSGTNEEAFF	TGTGCCAGCATGTTATCCGGGACAAATGAAGAAGCTTTCTTT
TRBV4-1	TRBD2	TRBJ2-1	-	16	CASSQERLAGKDEQFF	TGCGCCAGCAGCCAAGAGCGCCTAGCGGGAAAGGATGAGCAGTTCTTC
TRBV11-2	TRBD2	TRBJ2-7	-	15	CASSPTSGGIYEQYF	TGTGCCAGCAGCCCTACTAGCGGGGGTATCTACGAGCAGTACTTC
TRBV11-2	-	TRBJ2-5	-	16	CASSLPQVTVAGGSNF	-
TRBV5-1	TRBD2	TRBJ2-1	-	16	CASSLAGGRVANEQFF	TGCGCCAGCAGCTTGGCCGGCGGGAGGGTCGCCAATGAGCAGTTCTTC
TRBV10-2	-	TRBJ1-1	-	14	CASARGQLNTEAFF	TGCGCCAGCGCCCGCGGACAATTGAACACTGAAGCTTTCTTT
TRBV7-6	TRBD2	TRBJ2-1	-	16	CASSLRSGGGPAEQFF	TGTGCCAGCAGCTTGAGGAGCGGCGGGGGGCCGGCTGAGCAGTTCTTC
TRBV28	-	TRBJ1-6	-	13	CASSRREGSPLHF	TGTGCCAGCAGTCGTAGGGAGGGCTCACCCCTCCACTTT
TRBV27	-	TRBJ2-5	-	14	CASSLAAPTETQYF	TGTGCCAGCAGTTTAGCGGCCCCTACGGAGACCCAGTACTTC
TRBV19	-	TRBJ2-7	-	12	CASRSGGDEQYF	TGTGCCAGTAGATCCGGTGGGGACGAGCAGTACTTC
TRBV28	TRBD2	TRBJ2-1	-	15	CASSFVSGSRNEQFF	TGTGCCAGCAGTTTTGTTAGCGGGAGCCGTAATGAGCAGTTCTTC
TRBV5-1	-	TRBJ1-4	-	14	CASSFGGTNEKLFF	TGCGCCAGCAGCTTTGGCGGGACTAATGAAAAACTGTTTTTT
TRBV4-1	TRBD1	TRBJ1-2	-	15	CASSPLGQGLSGYTF	TGCGCCAGCAGCCCCCTTGGACAGGGGCTCTCTGGCTACACCTTC
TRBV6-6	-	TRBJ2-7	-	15	CASSYSLRGPYEQYF	TGTGCCAGCAGTTACTCCCTCCGAGGGCCCTACGAGCAGTACTTC
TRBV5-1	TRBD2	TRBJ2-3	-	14	CASSHSGSTDTQYF	TGCGCCAGCAGCCATAGCGGGAGCACAGATACGCAGTATTTT
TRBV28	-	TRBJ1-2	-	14	CASRLADGLYGYTF	TGTGCCAGCAGGCTCGCCGACGGATTATATGGCTACACCTTC
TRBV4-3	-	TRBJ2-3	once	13	CASSLNEEDTQYF	TGCGCCAGCAGCCTGAATGAGGAAGATACGCAGTATTTT
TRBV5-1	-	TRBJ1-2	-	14	CASSLRTVNYGYTF	TGCGCCAGCAGCTTGCGGACGGTTAACTATGGCTACACCTTC
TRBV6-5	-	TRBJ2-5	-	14	CASSYSSLQETQYF	TGTGCCAGCAGTTACTCGAGCCTACAAGAGACCCAGTACTTC
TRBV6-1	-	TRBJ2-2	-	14	CASSEVAEAGELFF	TGTGCCAGCAGTGAAGTGGCAGAGGCCGGGGAGCTGTTTTTT
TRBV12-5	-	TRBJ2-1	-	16	CASGSQGPQSYNEQFF	TGTGCTAGTGGTTCACAAGGACCGCAATCCTACAATGAGCAGTTCTTC